This TCR beta chain is from a study of T cell repertoires in cytomegalovirus infection. For the study at large: Indications came from public TCR beta signatures; they pointed to CMV infection and to a matching HLA type.

Germline trimming cut 3 bases from V and 8 bases from J; bases unmatched to any gene: 8. Germline CDR1 reads MDHEN; CDR2 reads SYDVKM. The CDR3 has 15 amino acids. TCRdb analysed the reads with MiXCR anew, one entry per CDR3 protein. This table holds about 360,000 distinct CDR3 sequences, less than 20% found once. Source material: PBMCs. This receptor was taken from a human donor in good health (CMV status not recorded). Some clones in this sample may be carry-over from other donors' samples. The rearrangement joins TRBV28 to TRBJ1-2, with 11 nucleotides matching TRBD1. CDR3 region: CASSLGQGDWWGYTF. Written as DNA, the CDR3 is TGTGCCAGCAGTTTGGGACAGGGGGATTGGTGGGGCTACACCTTC.